This T cell receptor (beta chain) was documented in a study of blood T cell repertoires in COVID-19. This CDR3 spans 14 amino acids. With V trimmed by 2 bases and J by 3 bases, 2 bases remained unmatched. CDR1 SGHVS and CDR2 FQNEAQ come from the germline V gene. In the source study's methods: Estimation of nucleated cell counts relied on the amplification of reference gene primers. Method: immunoSEQ multiplex PCR; TCRdb's copy keeps in-frame clones and lacks some. V, J and clone size derive from that table, while D and trimming were established from the DNA sequence. The data show 100,000 to 150,000 clones, with more than 80% seen just once and under 35% held by the top ten.

The sample consisted of peripheral blood. The clonotype comes from a man aged 70-80 years with active or convalescent COVID-19. The V gene is TRBV7-8, the J gene TRBJ1-1, with 8 bases aligning to TRBD1. In DNA form, the CDR3 reads TGTGCCAGCAGCTTATACAGGGGGGACACTGAAGCTTTCTTT. This translates into CASSLYRGDTEAFF.